These 19 T cell receptor beta chains share one sample of origin, sequenced in a study of T cells in Graves' hyperthyroidism and ophthalmopathy. RNA transcripts were the template for amplifying TCR beta CDR3 regions. RT-PCR in the first round (using the HTBI primer set) targeted the TCR CDR3. A single record per CDR3 protein comes from TCRdb applying MiXCR to the multiplex PCR reads. The data hold a few hundred thousand distinct CDR3 sequences, with 20% to 25% observed a single time. Material for sequencing was blood. All receptors derive from a woman between 70 and 85 years old with Graves' ophthalmopathy.

In this sample, this clonotype turned up a few times. The chain recombines TRBV6-1 with TRBJ1-1; no reliable D call. V lost 2 bases and J 1 base, leaving 8 bases between the germline ends. CDR3 size: 14 residues. The germline V gene has CDR1 MNHNS and CDR2 SASEGT. The CDR3 is CASSEQAWNTEAFF. DNA of the CDR3: TGTGCCAGCAGTGAACAGGCTTGGAACACTGAAGCTTTCTTT.

This clonotype has ten or more counts. This chain links TRBV6-1 with TRBJ1-5, with D uncertain. V gave up 4 bases and J gave up 4 bases, with 11 bases separating them. This CDR3 comprises 14 residues. Germline CDR1 MNHNS, CDR2 SASEGT. This chain's CDR3 is CASSVMNTNQPQHF. DNA of the CDR3: TGTGCCAGCAGTGTGATGAATACTAATCAGCCCCAGCATTTT.

This clonotype was picked up a small number of times. This sequence joins TRBV6-2 or TRBV6-3 and TRBJ2-4, with unresolved D. Germline CDR1 is MNHEY and CDR2 is SVGEGT. The V end lost 5 bases, the J end lost 7 bases, and 15 bases lay between the germline ends. The CDR3 has 14 amino acids. The CDR3 DNA reads as TGTGCCAGCAGTCCGGACCGTACCCGTAACATTCAGTACTTC. The encoded protein is CASSPDRTRNIQYF.

This chain connects TRBV6-1 to TRBJ1-2; 9 nucleotides match TRBD1. V shed 6 bases and J 4 bases; nucleotides not matched to a gene: 9. This CDR3 comprises 15 residues. Looked up from germline, CDR1 is MNHNS and CDR2 is SASEGT. CDR3 DNA sequence: TGTGCCAGCAGCTATCGGACAGGGGAGATCTATGGCTACACCTTC. Residues: CASSYRTGEIYGYTF.

The rearrangement joins TRBV15 to TRBJ2-3; 14 bases match TRBD2. Germline assignment: CDR1 LNHNV and CDR2 YYDKDF (reference sequence). The CDR3 loop spans 17 amino acids. V lost 5 bases and J lost 4; bases outside the gene matches: 8. The CDR3 is CATSGPGTSGSPDTQYF. In DNA form, the CDR3 reads TGTGCCACCAGCGGCCCCGGGACTAGCGGGAGCCCAGATACGCAGTATTTT.

The chain couples TRBV3-1 to TRBJ1-1; no clear D gene. The germline V and J ends were trimmed by 1 base and 4 bases, with 13 bases remaining between them. The CDR3 loop spans 15 amino acids. In germline, CDR1 is LGHDT, CDR2 YNNKEL (reference sequence). In DNA form, the CDR3 reads TGTGCCAGCAGCCAAGCCCCAGCGGCAGTCACTGAAGCTTTCTTT. It translates to CASSQAPAAVTEAFF.

This clonotype appeared once. This chain joins TRBV28 and TRBJ1-6; D unresolved. There are 12 residues in the CDR3. Germline V lookup: CDR1 MDHEN, CDR2 SYDVKM. V lost 6 bases and J 10 bases, leaving 10 bases between the germline ends. DNA of the CDR3: TGTGCCAGCAGAGCCAGATTGTCACCCCTCCACTTT. It is translated as CASRARLSPLHF.

In its sample, this clonotype was seen many times. V is TRBV28 and J is TRBJ2-7, with D hard to call. V dropped 3 bases and J dropped 4 bases, with 16 bases sitting between them. The CDR3 totals 15 residues. CDR1 and CDR2 (germline): MDHEN, SYDVKM. The CDR3 loop is CASSLATLRTYEQYF. CDR3 DNA: TGTGCCAGCAGTTTGGCTACGCTCCGTACTTACGAGCAGTACTTC.

V gene TRBV6-1 combines with J gene TRBJ1-2; D is ambiguous. V gave up 5 bases and J gave up 6 bases, with 22 bases separating them. The CDR3 runs to 16 residues. Germline CDR1 MNHNS, CDR2 SASEGT. The CDR3 DNA is TGTGCCAGCAGTCACCCCGGGGAACCCTCCAACGATGGCTACACCTTC. It translates to CASSHPGEPSNDGYTF.

This clonotype has at least ten counts. The chain couples TRBV6-1 to TRBJ2-7; 8 bases line up with TRBD2. From germline, CDR1 is MNHNS and CDR2 SASEGT. V lost 6 bases and J lost 1; bases outside the gene matches: 8. The CDR3 consists of 15 residues. CDR3 in amino acids: CASRRTSGDSYEQYF. CDR3 bases: TGTGCCAGCAGACGTACTAGCGGTGATTCCTACGAGCAGTACTTC.

The gene calls are TRBV27 and TRBJ1-1; 9 bases fit TRBD1. J gave up 7 bases and V 1 base, and 1 base lay outside the gene matches. Germline CDR1 is MNHEY and CDR2 is SMNVEV (reference sequence). This CDR3 is built from 13 residues. This chain's CDR3 is CASSLLTGGEAFF. The CDR3 nucleotides read TGTGCCAGCAGTTTATTGACAGGGGGTGAAGCTTTCTTT.

This clonotype showed up many times. This chain uses TRBV3-1 with TRBJ1-5; no clear D gene. V was shortened by 4 bases and J by 2 bases, with 12 bases between the two germline ends. Germline V gives CDR1 LGHDT, CDR2 YNNKEL (reference sequence). The CDR3 totals 15 residues. CDR3 DNA: TGTGCCAGCAGCCTCCGGAGTGGGGGCAATCAGCCCCAGCATTTT. Translated: CASSLRSGGNQPQHF.

The V call is TRBV12-3 or TRBV12-4, the J call TRBJ1-5; D may be TRBD1 (6 bases). V dropped 7 bases and J dropped 3 bases, with 13 bases sitting between them. The CDR3 has 14 amino acids. In DNA form, the CDR3 reads TGTGCCAGCACTCAAGGGGGGGACAATCAGCCCCAGCATTTT. Translating it yields CASTQGGDNQPQHF.

The V and J genes are TRBV30 and TRBJ2-7; 8 bases align to TRBD1. The CDR3 contains 14 residues. CDR1 and CDR2 from the germline V gene are GTSNPN and SVGIG (reference sequence). V lost 2 bases to trimming and J lost 4 bases; unmatched junction nucleotides: 7. The CDR3 DNA follows: TGTGCCTGGAGTATATCGGACAGGGAATACGAGCAGTACTTC. It encodes CAWSISDREYEQYF.

V and J are TRBV6-2 or TRBV6-3 and TRBJ2-2; the D gene is possibly TRBD1 (6 bases). The CDR3 has 16 amino acids. Germline loops: CDR1 MNHEY, CDR2 SVGEGT. V shed 2 bases and J shed 5 bases, with 15 bases lying between them. The CDR3 protein is CASSYGTGLGTGELFF. For the CDR3, the DNA is TGTGCCAGCAGTTACGGCACAGGGTTGGGTACCGGGGAGCTGTTTTTT.

The rearrangement joins TRBV18 to TRBJ2-7, with 9 bases lining up with TRBD1. Germline V gene sequence: CDR1 KGHSH, CDR2 LQKENI. The trim removed 5 bases at V and 7 bases at J, leaving 18 bases unmatched. This CDR3 comprises 17 residues. This chain's CDR3 is CASSSSRGRTGDFEQYF. The DNA for the CDR3 is TGTGCCAGCTCATCCTCGCGAGGGCGGACAGGGGATTTTGAGCAGTACTTC.

This clonotype was observed many times. The DNA for the CDR3 is TGTGCCAGCGGAAAAGGGGGCAGCTACAATGAGCAGTTCTTC. Its translation: CASGKGGSYNEQFF. The V call is TRBV11-3, the J call TRBJ2-1; 7 nucleotides align to TRBD1. Germline V gene data show CDR1 as SGHNT and CDR2 as YENEEA. This CDR3 contains 14 residues. The V segment lost 8 bases and the J segment 3 bases; nucleotides outside the gene matches: 7.

This rearrangement joins TRBV6-2 or TRBV6-3 to TRBJ1-2; D may be TRBD1 (6 bases). The V and J ends lost 5 bases and 0 bases respectively, with 10 bases between them. In germline, CDR1 is MNHEY, CDR2 SVGEGT. The CDR3 spans 14 residues. The CDR3 DNA is TGTGCCAGCAGTAAAACAGGGTCTAACTATGGCTACACCTTC. It codes for CASSKTGSNYGYTF.

The genes are TRBV3-1 and TRBJ1-2, with unresolved D. Germline CDR1 and CDR2: LGHDT and YNNKEL (reference sequence). The V end lost 3 bases, the J end lost 4 bases, and 12 bases lay between the germline ends. The CDR3 sequence is 14 residues long. The CDR3 sequence is CASSHLHLIYGYTF. CDR3 nucleotide sequence: TGTGCCAGCAGCCACCTACACCTCATCTATGGCTACACCTTC.